This TCR beta chain was sequenced for a study of cytomegalovirus exposure and HLA in healthy donors. J lost 5 bases, V lost 10 bases, and 7 bases had no gene match. The CDR3 spans 14 residues. In germline, CDR1 is MDHEN, CDR2 SYDVKM. PCR employed 60 Vbeta and 13 Jbeta primers. In the authors' methods: In a later analysis, about 11 million of 60 million to 80 million unique beta chains occurred in at least two donors. Clones were read by immunoSEQ multiplex PCR, and TCRdb kept only the in-frame ones, dropping some. For V, J and clone size, that table is used; D and trimming come from the DNA. The table shows 200,000 or so clones, with more than 60% occurring only once.

Specimen: PBMCs. V and J are TRBV28 and TRBJ2-3; TRBD2 agrees at 12 bases. This clonotype was sampled from a man aged 50 to 59 in good health and CMV-seronegative. In nucleotides, the CDR3 is TGTGCCACCAGACTAGCGGGAGCATTAGATACGCAGTATTTT. Protein sequence: CATRLAGALDTQYF.